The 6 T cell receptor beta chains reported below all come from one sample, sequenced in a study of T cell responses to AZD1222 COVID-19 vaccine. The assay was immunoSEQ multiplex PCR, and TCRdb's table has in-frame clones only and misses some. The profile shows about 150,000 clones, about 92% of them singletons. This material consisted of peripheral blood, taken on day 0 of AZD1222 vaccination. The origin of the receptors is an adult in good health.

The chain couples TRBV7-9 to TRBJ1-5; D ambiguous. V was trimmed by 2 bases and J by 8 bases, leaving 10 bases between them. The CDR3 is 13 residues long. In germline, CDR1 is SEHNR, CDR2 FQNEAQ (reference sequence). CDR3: CASSLHRTEPQHF. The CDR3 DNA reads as TGTGCCAGCAGCTTACATAGAACGGAGCCCCAGCATTTT.

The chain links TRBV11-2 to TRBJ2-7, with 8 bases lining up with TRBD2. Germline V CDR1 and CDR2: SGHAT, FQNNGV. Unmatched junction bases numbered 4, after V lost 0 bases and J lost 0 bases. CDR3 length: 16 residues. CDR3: CASSLEASGLSYEQYF. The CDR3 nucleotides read TGTGCCAGCAGCTTAGAGGCTAGCGGGCTCTCCTACGAGCAGTACTTC.

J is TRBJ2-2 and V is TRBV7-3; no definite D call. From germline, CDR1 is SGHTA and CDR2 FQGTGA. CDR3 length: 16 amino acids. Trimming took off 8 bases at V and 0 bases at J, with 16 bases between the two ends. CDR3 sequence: CASGPQMPSNTGELFF. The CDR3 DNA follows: TGTGCCAGCGGACCACAGATGCCATCGAACACCGGGGAGCTGTTTTTT. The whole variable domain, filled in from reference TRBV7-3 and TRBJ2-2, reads GAGVSQTPSNKVTEKGKYVELRCDPISGHTALYWYRQSLGQGPEFLIYFQGTGAADDSGLPNDRFFAVRPEGSVSTLKIQRTERGDSAVYLCASGPQMPSNTGELFFGEGSRLTVL.

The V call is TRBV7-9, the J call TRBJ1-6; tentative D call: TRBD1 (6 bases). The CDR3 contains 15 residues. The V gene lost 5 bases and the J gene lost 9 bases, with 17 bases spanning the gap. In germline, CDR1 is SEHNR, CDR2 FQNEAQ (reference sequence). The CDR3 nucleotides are TGTGCCAGCAGCACCGGGAGGGGGGGAGGTTCACCCCTCCACTTT. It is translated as CASSTGRGGGSPLHF.

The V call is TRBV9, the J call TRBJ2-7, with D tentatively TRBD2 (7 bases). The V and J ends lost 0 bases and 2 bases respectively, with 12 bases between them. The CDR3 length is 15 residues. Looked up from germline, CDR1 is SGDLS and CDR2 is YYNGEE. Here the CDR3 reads CASSVDARGPYEQYF. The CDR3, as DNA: TGTGCCAGCAGCGTAGATGCGCGGGGGCCCTACGAGCAGTACTTC.

In DNA, the CDR3 is TGTGCCACCATTTATGAGGGGGGCACACGGAGGGATGGCTACACCTTC. Its translation: CATIYEGGTRRDGYTF. This chain uses TRBV6-2 or TRBV6-3 with TRBJ1-2; TRBD1 is a possible D gene (6 bases). Germline V gives CDR1 MNHEY, CDR2 SVGEGT. CDR3 length: 16 amino acids. V lost 10 bases and J lost 6, with 27 bases in between.